The rows below give T cell receptor beta chains drawn from one sample of a study of T cells in Graves' hyperthyroidism and ophthalmopathy. A single record per CDR3 protein comes from TCRdb applying MiXCR to the multiplex PCR reads. Among approximately 630,000 distinct CDR3 sequences listed, about 16% were seen once. The material sequenced was blood. The origin of the receptors is a woman aged 25 to 39 with Graves' hyperthyroidism. Both conserved end residues are part of each CDR3. The D gene is left open where the match is weak. Expanded clones are given a class, and other clones once, few, many or no size at all.

CDR3 protein	CDR3 DNA	V gene	J gene	D gene	clone size
CASSKNGEQFF	TGTGCCAGCAGCAAAAATGGCGAGCAGTTCTTC	TRBV7-9	TRBJ2-1	NA	many
CASSIMVQSSNQPQHF	TGTGCCAGTAGTATTATGGTACAGTCTAGCAATCAGCCCCAGCATTTT	TRBV19	TRBJ1-5	NA	many
CASSQEAAQYF	TGTGCCAGCAGCCAAGAAGCGGCGCAGTATTTT	TRBV3-2	TRBJ2-3	NA	few
CSASLAADTQYF	TGCAGTGCTAGCTTAGCGGCAGATACGCAGTATTTT	TRBV20-1	TRBJ2-3	NA	few
CASTINYAGNTIYF	TGTGCCAGCACCATAAATTACGCTGGAAACACCATATATTTT	TRBV6-1	TRBJ1-3	NA	NA
CASSYQGDIQYF	TGTGCCAGCAGTTACCAGGGGGACATTCAGTACTTC	TRBV6-2/TRBV6-3	TRBJ2-4	TRBD1	NA
CSGQGLGEQFF	TGCAGCGGCCAGGGGTTAGGAGAGCAGTTCTTC	TRBV29-1	TRBJ2-1	NA	NA
CSVFGSTRESYEQYF	TGCAGCGTTTTTGGGAGCACAAGGGAGTCCTACGAGCAGTACTTC	TRBV29-1	TRBJ2-7	NA	NA
CASSQRRFYGYTF	TGTGCCAGCAGCCAGCGGAGGTTCTATGGCTACACCTTC	TRBV3-1	TRBJ1-2	NA	many
CASSPLAGGSSYNEQFF	TGTGCCAGCAGCCCTCTAGCGGGCGGAAGCTCCTACAATGAGCAGTTCTTC	TRBV12-3/TRBV12-4	TRBJ2-1	TRBD2	many
CASRISREQYF	TGTGCCAGCAGAATCAGTAGAGAGCAGTACTTC	TRBV11-2	TRBJ2-7	NA	many
CASSGGPIPEKLFF	TGTGCCAGCAGTGGCGGGCCAATTCCTGAAAAACTGTTTTTT	TRBV12-3/TRBV12-4	TRBJ1-4	NA	few
CASSIAGAPLYEQYF	TGTGCCAGTAGTATAGCAGGGGCCCCTCTCTACGAGCAGTACTTC	TRBV19	TRBJ2-7	NA	NA
CASSARRGRSTEAFF	TGTGCCAGCAGCGCGAGGAGGGGGAGAAGCACTGAAGCTTTCTTT	TRBV7-8	TRBJ1-1	NA	many
CASERDTGEGQYF	TGTGCCAGCGAGAGGGACACCGGAGAGGGCCAGTACTTC	TRBV3-1	TRBJ2-5	NA	many
CASSPPLLAGNLNEQFF	TGTGCCAGCAGCCCCCCCTTACTAGCGGGAAATCTAAACGAGCAGTTCTTC	TRBV7-3	TRBJ2-1	TRBD2	many
CASSFGQGAHEQYF	TGTGCCAGCAGTTTCGGACAGGGGGCACACGAGCAGTACTTC	TRBV12-3/TRBV12-4	TRBJ2-7	TRBD1	many
CASSLGTGNTEAFF	TGTGCCAGCAGTTTAGGGACAGGGAACACTGAAGCTTTCTTT	TRBV28	TRBJ1-1	TRBD1	many
CASSSRLAGVSGELFF	TGCGCCAGCAGCAGCCGACTAGCGGGAGTGTCCGGGGAGCTGTTTTTT	TRBV5-1	TRBJ2-2	TRBD2	many
CASIRGGGETQYF	TGTGCCAGCATTCGGGGCGGAGGAGAGACCCAGTACTTC	TRBV2	TRBJ2-5	NA	many
CASSHFRPGNEQFF	TGCGCCAGCAGCCACTTCCGGCCGGGCAATGAGCAGTTCTTC	TRBV4-1	TRBJ2-1	NA	NA
CASSLGLAGGPVETQYF	TGCGCCAGCAGCTTGGGACTAGCGGGAGGGCCTGTGGAGACCCAGTACTTC	TRBV5-1	TRBJ2-5	TRBD2	few
CASSSGGTSSYEQYF	TGTGCCAGCAGCTCCGGTGGGACATCTTCCTACGAGCAGTACTTC	TRBV28	TRBJ2-7	NA	many
CASTPSYNEQFF	TGTGCCAGCACCCCCTCCTACAATGAGCAGTTCTTC	TRBV12-3/TRBV12-4	TRBJ2-1	NA	many
CASSIGQHLHF	TGTGCCAGCAGTATTGGACAGCACCTCCACTTT	TRBV28	TRBJ1-6	NA	few
CASSFSTAQTDEQYF	TGTGCCAGCAGCTTTTCCACAGCACAAACGGACGAGCAGTACTTC	TRBV7-2	TRBJ2-7	NA	many
CASTPGSANTEAFF	TGTGCCAGTACACCCGGGTCGGCGAACACTGAAGCTTTCTTT	TRBV19	TRBJ1-1	NA	few
CASSFRGGDTQYF	TGTGCCAGCAGCTTTAGGGGTGGAGATACGCAGTATTTT	TRBV7-2	TRBJ2-3	NA	many
CSAGDSTANYGYTF	TGCAGTGCTGGAGATTCCACAGCTAACTATGGCTACACCTTC	TRBV20-1	TRBJ1-2	NA	NA
CSVEGRMSTEAFF	TGCAGCGTTGAAGGCAGGATGAGCACTGAAGCTTTCTTT	TRBV29-1	TRBJ1-1	NA	few
CAWSVPTGANNEAFF	TGTGCCTGGAGTGTACCCACCGGGGCGAATAATGAAGCTTTCTTT	TRBV30	TRBJ1-1	NA	many
CASSLYEPLHF	TGTGCCAGCAGCCTTTATGAACCCCTCCACTTT	TRBV6-1	TRBJ1-6	NA	few
CASSKRGRRDTQYF	TGTGCCAGCAGTAAAAGGGGGCGAAGAGATACGCAGTATTTT	TRBV27	TRBJ2-3	TRBD1	few
CSVEAGGMEQYF	TGCAGCGTGGAAGCCGGGGGCATGGAGCAGTACTTC	TRBV29-1	TRBJ2-7	NA	few
CSAYRDRGSYEQYF	TGCAGTGCTTACCGGGACAGGGGCTCCTACGAGCAGTACTTC	TRBV20-1	TRBJ2-7	TRBD1	few
CASGYPPWDRGLTSEQYF	TGTGCTAGTGGTTACCCCCCTTGGGACAGGGGGCTAACAAGCGAGCAGTACTTC	TRBV12-5	TRBJ2-7	TRBD1	NA
CASTEPGQGFYEQYF	TGTGCCAGTACCGAGCCGGGACAGGGGTTCTACGAGCAGTACTTC	TRBV28	TRBJ2-7	TRBD1	many
CASRSTTSFHEQFF	TGTGCCAGCAGATCAACGACTAGTTTCCATGAGCAGTTCTTC	TRBV25-1	TRBJ2-1	NA	once
CSAQKQGTGELFF	TGCAGTGCCCAGAAACAGGGCACCGGGGAGCTGTTTTTT	TRBV20-1	TRBJ2-2	NA	NA
CASSEAGDRRSPLHF	TGTGCCAGCAGTGAAGCGGGGGACAGGAGATCACCCCTCCACTTT	TRBV6-1	TRBJ1-6	TRBD1	NA
CASSKGEWRNTEAFF	TGTGCCAGCAGTAAAGGGGAATGGAGAAACACTGAAGCTTTCTTT	TRBV28	TRBJ1-1	NA	many
CSAREGGGGADTQYF	TGCAGTGCTAGAGAGGGGGGTGGAGGGGCAGATACGCAGTATTTT	TRBV20-1	TRBJ2-3	NA	few
CASSPEVGTEAFF	TGTGCCAGCAGCCCCGAGGTAGGCACTGAAGCTTTCTTT	TRBV12-3/TRBV12-4	TRBJ1-1	NA	many
CSGGGSNEQFF	TGCAGCGGGGGGGGCTCCAATGAGCAGTTCTTC	TRBV20-1	TRBJ2-1	TRBD2	many
CASRTTNNEQFF	TGTGCCAGTAGGACCACGAACAATGAGCAGTTCTTC	TRBV6-1	TRBJ2-1	NA	many
CASSLFIQGGYTF	TGTGCCAGCAGTTTATTCATTCAGGGCGGCTACACCTTC	TRBV28	TRBJ1-2	NA	many
CTSSLDGYQPQHF	TGTACCAGCAGTCTGGACGGTTATCAGCCCCAGCATTTT	TRBV6-1	TRBJ1-5	NA	NA
CSARLQLNEQFF	TGCAGTGCTAGATTACAGCTCAATGAGCAGTTCTTC	TRBV20-1	TRBJ2-1	NA	few
CASSLAGTGSADTQYF	TGTGCCAGCAGCTTAGCTGGGACAGGGTCAGCAGATACGCAGTATTTT	TRBV7-9	TRBJ2-3	TRBD1	many
CASSLWTGRGGEPQHF	TGTGCCAGCAGCCTATGGACAGGGAGGGGTGGGGAGCCCCAGCATTTT	TRBV13	TRBJ1-5	TRBD1	NA
CSVSTGTSSGEQYF	TGCAGTGTTTCAACCGGGACTAGCTCGGGCGAGCAGTACTTC	TRBV20-1	TRBJ2-7	TRBD2	few
CACQLTSGKTGELFF	TGTGCCTGTCAGCTTACTAGCGGGAAGACCGGGGAGCTGTTTTTT	TRBV30	TRBJ2-2	TRBD2	many